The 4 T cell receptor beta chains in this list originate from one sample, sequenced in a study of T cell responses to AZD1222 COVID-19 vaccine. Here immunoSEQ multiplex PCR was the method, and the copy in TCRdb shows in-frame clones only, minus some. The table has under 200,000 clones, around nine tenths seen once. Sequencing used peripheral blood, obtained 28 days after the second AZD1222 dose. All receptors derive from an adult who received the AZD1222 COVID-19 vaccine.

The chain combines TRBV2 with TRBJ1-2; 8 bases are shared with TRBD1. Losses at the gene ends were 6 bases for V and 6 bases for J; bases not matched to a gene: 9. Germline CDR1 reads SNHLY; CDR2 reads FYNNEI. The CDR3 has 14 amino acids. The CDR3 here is CASSSWTGQNGYTF. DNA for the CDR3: TGTGCCAGCAGCTCATGGACAGGGCAAAATGGCTACACCTTC.

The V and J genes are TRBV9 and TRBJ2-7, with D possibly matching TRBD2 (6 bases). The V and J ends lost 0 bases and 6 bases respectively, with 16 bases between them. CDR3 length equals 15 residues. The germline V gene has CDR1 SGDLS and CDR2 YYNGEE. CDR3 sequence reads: CASSVDTGRGGEQYF. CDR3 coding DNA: TGTGCCAGCAGCGTAGATACTGGTAGGGGAGGCGAGCAGTACTTC.

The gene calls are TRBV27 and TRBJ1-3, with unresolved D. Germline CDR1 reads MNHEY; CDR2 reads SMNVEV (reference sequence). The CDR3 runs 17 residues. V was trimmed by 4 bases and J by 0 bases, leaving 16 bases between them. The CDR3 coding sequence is TGTGCCAGCAGTTCCACGTACATGCCGTACTCTGGAAACACCATATATTTT. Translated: CASSSTYMPYSGNTIYF.

CDR3 sequence: CASSLWTQQGEKLFF. CDR3 DNA sequence: TGTGCCAGCAGCTTGTGGACCCAACAGGGTGAAAAACTGTTTTTT. The gene calls are TRBV5-5 and TRBJ1-4, with D tentatively TRBD1 (6 bases). The germline gives CDR1 SGHKS, CDR2 YYEKEE (reference sequence). The CDR3 length is 15 residues. V was pared by 1 base and J by 7 bases, with 14 bases between. The entire variable domain, with the rest obtained from reference TRBV5-5 and TRBJ1-4, is as follows: DAGVTQSPTHLIKTRGQQVTLRCSPISGHKSVSWYQQVLGQGPQFIFQYYEKEERGRGNFPDRFSARQFPNYSSELNVNALLLGDSALYLCASSLWTQQGEKLFFGSGTQLSVL.